These 20 T cell receptor beta chains were all obtained from the same sample, sequenced in a study of breast tumors, draining lymph nodes, adjacent tissues. The lymph nodes were axillary draining lymph nodes from breast cancer patients. TCRdb reprocessed the multiplex PCR reads via MiXCR and lists one record per CDR3 protein. Here the sample spans approximately 120,000 distinct CDR3 sequences, around 20% being singletons. The sample was axillary lymph node tissue. These receptors all stem from a female donor with breast cancer. Some clones in this sample may be carry-over from other donors' samples.

This clonotype was recorded many times. The V gene is TRBV5-5, the J gene TRBJ2-3; the match to TRBD2 covers 11 bases. CDR1 is SGHKS, CDR2 YYEKEE, per germline (reference sequence). The CDR3 sequence is 17 residues long. Losses at the gene ends were 4 bases for V and 1 base for J; bases not matched to a gene: 8. This CDR3 is CASSRLLAGDGTDTQYF. The CDR3 DNA reads as TGTGCCAGCAGCCGCCTACTAGCGGGAGATGGCACAGATACGCAGTATTTT.

This clonotype appeared once. This may stem from a read error, because a much larger clone lies one nucleotide away. CDR3 coding DNA: TGTGCCAGCACCCGTTCGGCGGATGGGAGAGACACCATATATTTT. This gives the protein CASTRSADGRDTIYF. The chain joins TRBV12-3 or TRBV12-4 to TRBJ1-3; unclear D gene. The CDR3 is made up of 15 amino acids. The ends were cut back, 7 bases at V and 8 bases at J, with 21 bases in the middle.

This clonotype has a count of ten or more. The chain has TRBV6-1 and TRBJ1-5, with no clear D. Trimming cost V 4 bases and J 1 base, with 11 bases left between them. Germline-derived CDR1 and CDR2 are MNHNS and SASEGT. The CDR3 has 15 residues. The CDR3 DNA is TGTGCCAGCAGTGTTGCAGGAGGGAGCAATCAGCCCCAGCATTTT. Translating gives CASSVAGGSNQPQHF.

This clonotype is a singleton in its sample. This chain connects TRBV28 to TRBJ2-7; possibly TRBD2 for D (6 bases). Trimming left V 8 bases short and J 1 base short, with 6 bases between. Per the germline V gene, CDR1 is MDHEN and CDR2 is SYDVKM. The CDR3 runs to 11 residues. The CDR3 DNA reads TGTGCCAGCGGGGGGTCCTACGAGCAGTACTTC. Amino acids: CASGGSYEQYF.

This clonotype occurred many times. The chain carries TRBV20-1 and TRBJ2-5; TRBD2 might be the D (5 bases). V was shortened by 3 bases and J by 3 bases, with 14 bases between the two germline ends. This CDR3 has 14 residues. Germline V CDR1 and CDR2: DFQATT, SNEGSKA (reference sequence). The CDR3 region is CSASFEGIKETQYF. CDR3 nucleotide sequence: TGCAGTGCTAGTTTTGAGGGAATTAAAGAGACCCAGTACTTC.

In its sample, this clonotype was seen many times. V usage is TRBV9 and J usage is TRBJ2-3; D is uncertain. Germline values: CDR1 SGDLS, CDR2 YYNGEE. The CDR3 length is 16 residues. V was clipped by 0 bases and J by 2 bases, with 13 bases between them. CDR3 amino acids: CASSVGPRKNTDTQYF. The CDR3 nucleotides read TGTGCCAGCAGCGTAGGGCCACGGAAAAACACAGATACGCAGTATTTT.

This clonotype was picked up many times. CDR3 sequence: CASSLSGQYSNQPQHF. The CDR3 region has the DNA TGTGCCAGCAGCTTAAGTGGACAGTATAGCAATCAGCCCCAGCATTTT. The chain is built from TRBV7-9 and TRBJ1-5, with TRBD1 as a possible D gene (6 bases). CDR1 is SEHNR, CDR2 FQNEAQ, per germline (reference sequence). The germline V and J ends were trimmed by 2 bases and 0 bases, with 11 bases remaining between them. The CDR3 runs to 16 residues. Together with reference TRBV7-9 and TRBJ1-5, the CDR3 gives the full variable domain: DTGVSQNPRHKITKRGQNVTFRCDPISEHNRLYWYRQTLGQGPEFLTYFQNEAQLEKSRLLSDRFSAERPKGSFSTLEIQRTEQGDSAMYLCASSLSGQYSNQPQHFGDGTRLSIL.

Concerning this clonotype: This may be a read error: a much more frequent sequence differs by one nucleotide. As the CDR3 is not closed by the conserved phenylalanine or tryptophan, this likely results from a read error. The chain uses TRBV20-1 and TRBJ1-3; D may be TRBD1 (5 bases). There are 15 residues in the CDR3. The V gene lost 4 bases and the J gene lost 0 bases, with 13 bases spanning the gap. The germline gives CDR1 DFQATT, CDR2 SNEGSKA (reference sequence). For the CDR3, the DNA is TGCAGTGCTACCGGGGGTGGGCCCTCTGGAAACACCATATATTCT. Protein product: CSATGGGPSGNTIYS.

This clonotype turned up a few times. The chain joins TRBV28 to TRBJ2-1; possibly TRBD2 for D (6 bases). The germline V gene has CDR1 MDHEN and CDR2 SYDVKM. V was pared by 5 bases and J by 9 bases, with 23 bases between. The CDR3 is made up of 16 amino acids. DNA of the CDR3: TGTGCCAGCAGTCTGACCGGGACTTACAGTGGTGGTGAGCAGTTCTTC. Its translation is CASSLTGTYSGGEQFF.

This clonotype was counted ten times or more. The genes are TRBV6-1 and TRBJ2-1; TRBD1 aligns across 9 bases. The V and J ends lost 5 bases and 7 bases, in that order; junction bases with no gene match: 12. This CDR3 is 16 amino acids long. Germline values: CDR1 MNHNS, CDR2 SASEGT. CDR3 protein: CASSYSTGTGRNEQFF. For the CDR3, the DNA is TGTGCCAGCAGTTACTCCACCGGGACAGGGAGGAATGAGCAGTTCTTC.

Many counts were recorded for this clonotype. V usage is TRBV7-8 and J usage is TRBJ2-7; the D gene is possibly TRBD2 (6 bases). Trimming took 5 bases from V and 5 from J, leaving 13 bases between them. Germline V CDR1 and CDR2: SGHVS, FQNEAQ. There are 13 residues in the CDR3. In DNA, the CDR3 is TGTGCCAGCAGCCGGACGGGAGTTCACGAGCAGTACTTC. Amino acid sequence: CASSRTGVHEQYF.

This clonotype showed up many times. V gene TRBV7-2 combines with J gene TRBJ2-7; possibly TRBD2 for D (6 bases). The CDR3 covers 15 residues. Trimming removed 0 bases from V and 3 bases from J, with 12 bases in between. In germline, CDR1 is SGHTA, CDR2 FQGNSA. CDR3 DNA sequence: TGTGCCAGCAGCTTAGCGGCTAGCGAGGACTACGAGCAGTACTTC. Its translation: CASSLAASEDYEQYF. The full variable domain, with the rest looked up from reference TRBV7-2 and TRBJ2-7, is GAGVSQSPSNKVTEKGKDVELRCDPISGHTALYWYRQSLGQGLEFLIYFQGNSAPDKSGLPSDRFSAERTGGSVSTLTIQRTQQEDSAVYLCASSLAASEDYEQYFGPGTRLTVT.

A note on this clonotype: This could be a read error, since a much larger clone is one nucleotide away. J is TRBJ2-2 and V is TRBV6-4, with D possibly being TRBD2 (5 bases). Germline V gives CDR1 MRHNA, CDR2 SNTAGT. The CDR3 is 14 residues long. The CDR3 bases are TGTGCCAGCAGTCCGCTCCCGAACACCGGGGAGCTGCTTTTT. It encodes CASSPLPNTGELLF.

This sequence joins TRBV3-1 and TRBJ2-6; D is undetermined. Trimming removed 8 bases from V and 0 bases from J, with 5 bases in between. Germline CDR1 is LGHDT and CDR2 is YNNKEL (reference sequence). The CDR3 is 13 amino acids. The CDR3 is CASVGSGANVLTF. The CDR3 DNA reads as TGTGCCAGCGTGGGCTCTGGGGCCAACGTCCTGACTTTC. Full variable domain (missing parts from reference TRBV3-1 and TRBJ2-6): DTAVSQTPKYLVTQMGNDKSIKCEQNLGHDTMYWYKQDSKKFLKIMFSYNNKELIINETVPNRFSPKSPDKAHLNLHINSLELGDSAVYFCASVGSGANVLTFGAGSRLTVL.

There are many counts of this clonotype. The chain uses TRBV6-5 and TRBJ2-1; no clear D gene. Germline V gene data show CDR1 as MNHEY and CDR2 as SVGAGI. The CDR3 sequence is 14 residues long. Deletions cut 6 bases from V and 7 bases from J, with 16 bases between. This CDR3 is CASRHPVLRNEQFF. The CDR3 coding sequence is TGTGCCAGCAGACATCCGGTGCTGAGGAATGAGCAGTTCTTC.

In this sample, this clonotype turned up many times. The CDR3 spells CASSSAGPEQYF. The CDR3 DNA sequence: TGTGCCAGCTCCTCGGCAGGGCCCGAGCAGTACTTC. This chain joins TRBV18 and TRBJ2-7; possibly TRBD1 for D (5 bases). The germline V and J ends were trimmed by 6 bases and 6 bases, with 12 bases remaining between them. There are 12 residues in the CDR3. CDR1 KGHSH and CDR2 LQKENI come from the germline V gene.

About this clonotype: A much larger clonotype is one base distant, so this may be a read error. This is likely a read error, given that the CDR3 carries no conserved phenylalanine or tryptophan at its end. The chain carries TRBV20-1 and TRBJ2-1, with 7 bases aligning to TRBD2. Losses at the gene ends were 1 base for V and 4 bases for J; bases not matched to a gene: 4. The CDR3 is 14 residues long. Germline lookup yields CDR1 DFQATT and CDR2 SNEGSKA (reference sequence). This CDR3 is CSARVASGYNEQFS. CDR3 DNA: TGCAGTGCTAGAGTCGCTAGCGGATACAATGAGCAGTTCTCC.

The chain has TRBV7-2 and TRBJ1-1; D remains unclear. CDR3 size: 12 residues. V was pared by 2 bases and J by 3 bases, with 4 bases between. From germline, CDR1 is SGHTA and CDR2 FQGNSA. This CDR3 reads CASSLMDTEAFF. CDR3 nucleotides: TGTGCCAGCAGCTTAATGGACACTGAAGCTTTCTTT.

As regards this clonotype: One base away lies a much larger clone, so this may be a sequencing read error. V usage is TRBV19 and J usage is TRBJ1-4; TRBD1 agrees at 7 bases. Germline CDR1 is LNHDA and CDR2 is SQIVND (reference sequence). This CDR3 spans 16 amino acids. CDR3 in amino acids: CASNIDGTAGNEKLFF. The CDR3 coding sequence is TGTGCCAGTAATATAGACGGGACAGCCGGTAATGAAAAACTGTTTTTT.

This clonotype was recorded at least ten times. The V gene is TRBV5-1, the J gene TRBJ2-3; D not resolved. The CDR3 has 14 amino acids. Per the germline V gene, CDR1 is SGHRS and CDR2 is YFSETQ. Trimming took off 4 bases at V and 2 bases at J, with 11 bases between the two ends. This CDR3 is CASSASDSTDTQYF. CDR3 coding DNA: TGCGCCAGCAGCGCGTCTGACTCCACAGATACGCAGTATTTT.